The rows below give T cell receptor beta chains drawn from one sample of a study of Ad26.COV2.S vaccination and SARS-CoV-2 variants. The table came from immunoSEQ multiplex PCR; TCRdb's copy has only in-frame clones and leaves some out. Of over 450,000 clones listed, nearly 90% are singletons. The source was peripheral blood, collected in a trial of Ad26.COV2.S vaccine versus placebo. These receptors were collected from a person between 18 and 60 years old who received the Ad26.COV2.S COVID-19 vaccine or a placebo. Each CDR3 is given with its conserved first and last residue. Each record gives: J gene, clone size, D gene, V gene, CDR3 DNA, CDR3 protein. The D gene is left open where the match is weak. Size tells how often a clone was seen (once, few, many) or the class of an expanded clone, and some rows leave it out.

J: TRBJ1-1
size: NA
D: NA
V: TRBV19
DNA: TGTGCCAGTACGGTGGAAGCTTTGAACACTGAAGCTTTCTTT
CDR3: CASTVEALNTEAFF

J: TRBJ2-5
size: NA
D: NA
V: TRBV18
DNA: TGTGCCAGCTCACCACTTTCCACTTCCCAAGAGACCCAGTACTTC
CDR3: CASSPLSTSQETQYF

J: TRBJ1-6
size: once
D: NA
V: TRBV14
DNA: TGTGCCAGCAGCCAAGCCCGGGGAAGACTTAATTCACCCCTCCACTTT
CDR3: CASSQARGRLNSPLHF

J: TRBJ1-2
size: NA
D: NA
V: TRBV5-4
DNA: TGTGCCAGCAGCTTGGGGGTTCTCTATGGCTACACCTTC
CDR3: CASSLGVLYGYTF

J: TRBJ1-2
size: NA
D: NA
V: TRBV5-6
DNA: TGTGCCAGCAGCTTGATGCAGGGTTCTGGCTACACCTTC
CDR3: CASSLMQGSGYTF

J: TRBJ1-5
size: NA
D: NA
V: TRBV7-2
DNA: TGTGCCAGCAGCTTCCGGGACAGCAATCAGCCCCAGCATTTT
CDR3: CASSFRDSNQPQHF

J: TRBJ2-3
size: NA
D: TRBD1
V: TRBV7-6
DNA: TGTGCCAGCAGCGCAGAGACAGGGGGCGTAGATACGCAGTATTTT
CDR3: CASSAETGGVDTQYF

J: TRBJ1-3
size: NA
D: TRBD1
V: TRBV5-1
DNA: TGCGCCAGCAGCAAGCACAGGGGGCAGTCTGGAAACACCATATATTTT
CDR3: CASSKHRGQSGNTIYF

J: TRBJ2-1
size: NA
D: TRBD2
V: TRBV3-1/TRBV3-2
DNA: TGTGCCAGCAGCCCAGATCTGGTGCGGGAGTTTGGTGAGCAGTTCTTC
CDR3: CASSPDLVREFGEQFF

J: TRBJ2-5
size: NA
D: NA
V: TRBV6-5
DNA: TGTGCCAGCCTAAGGGCAGGCCCCCAAGAGACCCAGTACTTC
CDR3: CASLRAGPQETQYF

J: TRBJ1-2
size: NA
D: NA
V: TRBV5-1
DNA: TGCGCGGTTAGCTGGCCGGGGACGAACTATGGCTACACCTTC
CDR3: CAVSWPGTNYGYTF

J: TRBJ1-4
size: few
D: NA
V: TRBV19
DNA: TGTGCCAGTAGTATGACAGGCCCAGTGGAAAAACTGTTTTTT
CDR3: CASSMTGPVEKLFF

J: TRBJ2-6
size: once
D: TRBD1
V: TRBV19
DNA: TGTGCCAGTAGTATAGATCGGGGGACAGGGGGCTTTACTGGGGCCAACGTCCTGACTTTC
CDR3: CASSIDRGTGGFTGANVLTF